This T cell receptor beta chain is from a study of radiotherapy plus CTLA-4 blockade in lung cancer. Background on the study: Across the patients, objective responses occurred in about 19%, and disease control in roughly 31%. Whole-study results and caveats: Reported findings show early blood T cell clone dynamics, with interferon-beta, best predicted response. The study found tumor-derived TCR clones expanded in blood after radiotherapy plus ipilimumab.

The V gene end was trimmed by 4 bases and the J gene end by 7 bases; junction bases not matched to a gene: 9. From germline, CDR1 is MGHRA and CDR2 YSYEKL. The CDR3 consists of 14 residues. Clones were sequenced by immunoSEQ multiplex PCR, and TCRdb holds only the in-frame ones, with some missing. The sample lists around 63,000 clones; approximately 76% were seen once. Remarks on this clone: Its target is not known.

Chemo-refractory metastatic non-small-cell lung cancer patients underwent focal radiation alongside CTLA-4 blockade with ipilimumab. The material was peripheral blood, obtained from a patient treated with radiotherapy plus ipilimumab. This TCR came from a human donor with non-small cell lung cancer whose response to radiotherapy plus ipilimumab could not be evaluated. Some clones in this sample may be carry-over from other donors' samples. V and J are TRBV4-1 and TRBJ2-7, with 8 bases identical to TRBD1. The CDR3 loop is CASSPGQGLGEQYF. CDR3 nucleotides: TGCGCCAGCAGCCCAGGACAGGGATTGGGGGAGCAGTACTTC.